The clone carrying this TCR beta chain came up a few times. Its target is unknown. The CDR3 extends over 12 amino acids. V was cut by 6 bases and J by 2 bases, with 8 bases left in between. Germline CDR1 is ENHRY and CDR2 is SYGVKD. The entry originates in a study of beta chain features in type 1 diabetes. Study-level results: Across all four CD4+ subsets, people with type 1 diabetes showed modestly shorter TCRB CDR3s. PCR may have favored shorter templates equally in patients and controls. Any HLA type influence on TCRB rearrangement was left unresolved here.

Expressed TCRB transcripts were sequenced because the isolated RNA had all been reverse transcribed beforehand. Generated by immunoSEQ multiplex PCR, the TCRdb table keeps only in-frame clones and is missing some. The data show 640,000 or so clones, with around 15% seen just once and 0.035% to 0.04% held by the top ten. Naive, central memory, regulatory and stem cell-like memory cells within the CD4+ compartment were sorted using CD45RO/CCR7/CD25/CD127/CD95/CD27. This chain uses TRBV10-3 with TRBJ2-7, with D possibly called TRBD1 or TRBD2 (5 bases each). The clonotype originates from a man between 18 and 29 years old with type 1 diabetes. Specimen: naive CD4+ T cells from blood. The CDR3 DNA follows: TGTGCCATCAGAGGGGACCCCTACGAGCAGTACTTC. The encoded protein is CAIRGDPYEQYF.